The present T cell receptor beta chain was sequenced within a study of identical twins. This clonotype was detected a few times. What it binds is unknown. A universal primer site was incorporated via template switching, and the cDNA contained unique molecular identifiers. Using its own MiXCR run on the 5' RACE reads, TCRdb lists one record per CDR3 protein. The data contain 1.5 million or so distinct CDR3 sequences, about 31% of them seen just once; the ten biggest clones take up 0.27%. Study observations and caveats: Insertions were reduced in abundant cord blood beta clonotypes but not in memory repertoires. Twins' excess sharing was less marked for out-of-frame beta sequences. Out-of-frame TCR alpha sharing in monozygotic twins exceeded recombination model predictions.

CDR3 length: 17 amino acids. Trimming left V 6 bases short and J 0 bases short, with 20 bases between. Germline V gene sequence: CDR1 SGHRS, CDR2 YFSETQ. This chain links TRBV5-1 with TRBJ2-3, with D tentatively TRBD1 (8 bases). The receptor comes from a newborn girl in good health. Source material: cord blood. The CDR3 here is CASTGQGLPTSTDTQYF. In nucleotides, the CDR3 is TGCGCCAGCACCGGACAGGGACTACCGACTAGCACAGATACGCAGTATTTT.